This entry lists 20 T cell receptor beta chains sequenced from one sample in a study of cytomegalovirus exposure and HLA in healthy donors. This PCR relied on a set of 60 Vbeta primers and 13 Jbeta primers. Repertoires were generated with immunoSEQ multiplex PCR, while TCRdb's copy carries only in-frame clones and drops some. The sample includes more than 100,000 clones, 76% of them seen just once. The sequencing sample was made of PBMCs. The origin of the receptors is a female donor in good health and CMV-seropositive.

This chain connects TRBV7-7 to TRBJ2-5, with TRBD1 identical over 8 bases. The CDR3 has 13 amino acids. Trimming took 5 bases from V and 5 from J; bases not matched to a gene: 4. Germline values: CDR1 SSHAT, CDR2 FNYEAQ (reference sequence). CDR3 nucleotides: TGTGCCAGCAGCCAGGGGGCGAAGGAGACCCAGTACTTC. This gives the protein CASSQGAKETQYF.

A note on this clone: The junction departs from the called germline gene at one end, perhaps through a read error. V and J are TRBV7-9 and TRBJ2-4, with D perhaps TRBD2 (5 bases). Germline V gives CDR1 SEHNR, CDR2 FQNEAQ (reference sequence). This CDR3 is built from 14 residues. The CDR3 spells CSSSLGLAKNIQYF. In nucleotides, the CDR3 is TGTTCCAGCAGCTTAGGACTAGCCAAAAACATTCAGTACTTC.

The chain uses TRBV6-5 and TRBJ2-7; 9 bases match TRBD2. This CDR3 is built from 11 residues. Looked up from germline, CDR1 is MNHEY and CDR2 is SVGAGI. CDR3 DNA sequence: TGTCCCCTAGCGGGGTCCTACGAGCAGTACTTC. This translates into CPLAGSYEQYF.

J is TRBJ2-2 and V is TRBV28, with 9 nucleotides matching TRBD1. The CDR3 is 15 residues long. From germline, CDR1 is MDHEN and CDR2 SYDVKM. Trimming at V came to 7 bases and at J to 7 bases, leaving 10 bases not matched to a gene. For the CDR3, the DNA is TGTGCCAGCACCGCTCCGGGACAGGGTAGCGGGGAGCTGTTTTTT. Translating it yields CASTAPGQGSGELFF.

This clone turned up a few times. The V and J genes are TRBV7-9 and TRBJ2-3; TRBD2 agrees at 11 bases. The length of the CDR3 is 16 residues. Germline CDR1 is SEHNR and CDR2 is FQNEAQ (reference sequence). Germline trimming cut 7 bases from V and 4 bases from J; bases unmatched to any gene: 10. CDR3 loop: CASNVLAGETSDTQYF. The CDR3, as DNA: TGTGCCAGCAACGTACTAGCGGGAGAAACCTCAGATACGCAGTATTTT. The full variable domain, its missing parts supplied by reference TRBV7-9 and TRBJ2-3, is DTGVSQNPRHKITKRGQNVTFRCDPISEHNRLYWYRQTLGQGPEFLTYFQNEAQLEKSRLLSDRFSAERPKGSFSTLEIQRTEQGDSAMYLCASNVLAGETSDTQYFGPGTRLTVL.

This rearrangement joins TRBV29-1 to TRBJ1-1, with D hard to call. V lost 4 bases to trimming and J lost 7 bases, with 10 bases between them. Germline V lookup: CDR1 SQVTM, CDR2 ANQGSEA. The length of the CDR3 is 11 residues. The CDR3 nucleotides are TGCAGCGTTGGCGGTGCTGGTGAAGCTTTCTTT. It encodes CSVGGAGEAFF.

CDR3 in amino acids: CASSISGTANTEAFF. In nucleotides, the CDR3 is TGTGCCAGTAGTATTTCCGGGACAGCGAACACTGAAGCTTTCTTT. The rearrangement links TRBV19 to TRBJ1-1, with 7 nucleotides matching TRBD1. V dropped 3 bases and J dropped 1; count of bases not matched to a gene: 5. CDR1 LNHDA and CDR2 SQIVND come from the germline V gene (reference sequence). The CDR3 sequence is 15 residues long.

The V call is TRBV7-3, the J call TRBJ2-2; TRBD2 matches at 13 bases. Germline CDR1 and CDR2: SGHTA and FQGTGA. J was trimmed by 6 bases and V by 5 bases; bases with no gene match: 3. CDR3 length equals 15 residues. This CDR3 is CASSLGTSGAGELFF. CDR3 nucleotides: TGTGCCAGCAGCCTAGGGACTAGCGGGGCCGGGGAGCTGTTTTTT.

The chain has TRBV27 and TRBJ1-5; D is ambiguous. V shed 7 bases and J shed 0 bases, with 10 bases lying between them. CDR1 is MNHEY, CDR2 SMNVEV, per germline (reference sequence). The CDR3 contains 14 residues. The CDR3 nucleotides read TGTGCCAGCAAGAGCAAGAATAGCAATCAGCCCCAGCATTTT. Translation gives CASKSKNSNQPQHF.

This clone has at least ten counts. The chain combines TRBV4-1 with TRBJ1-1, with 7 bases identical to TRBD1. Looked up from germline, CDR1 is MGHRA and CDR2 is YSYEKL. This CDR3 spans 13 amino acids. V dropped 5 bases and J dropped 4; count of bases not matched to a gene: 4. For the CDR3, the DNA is TGCGCCAGCAGCAAGGAGGGGGCCACTGAAGCTTTCTTT. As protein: CASSKEGATEAFF.

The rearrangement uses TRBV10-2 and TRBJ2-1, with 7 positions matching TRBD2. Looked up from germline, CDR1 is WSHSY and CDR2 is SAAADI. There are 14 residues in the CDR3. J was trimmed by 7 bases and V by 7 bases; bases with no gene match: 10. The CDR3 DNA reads TGCGCCAGCACCGCTAGCGGTAAAGGGAATGAGCAGTTCTTC. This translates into CASTASGKGNEQFF.

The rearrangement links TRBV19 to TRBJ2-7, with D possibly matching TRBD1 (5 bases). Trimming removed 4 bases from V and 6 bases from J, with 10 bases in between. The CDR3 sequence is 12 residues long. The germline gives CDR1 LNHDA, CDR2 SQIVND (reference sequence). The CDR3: CASSNTGIEQYF. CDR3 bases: TGTGCCAGTAGTAATACAGGAATCGAGCAGTACTTC.

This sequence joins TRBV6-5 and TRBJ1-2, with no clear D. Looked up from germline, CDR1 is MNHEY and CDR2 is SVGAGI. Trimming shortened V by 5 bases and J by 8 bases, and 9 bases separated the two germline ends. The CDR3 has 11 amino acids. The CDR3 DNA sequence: TGTGCCAGCAGTGAAGCGGGGGGCTACACCTTC. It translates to CASSEAGGYTF.

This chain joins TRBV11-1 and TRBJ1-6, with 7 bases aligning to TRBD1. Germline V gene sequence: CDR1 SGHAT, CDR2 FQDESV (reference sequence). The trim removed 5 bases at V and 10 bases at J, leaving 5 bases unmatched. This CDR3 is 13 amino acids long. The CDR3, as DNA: TGTGCCAGCAGCACTGACAGGGACTCACCCCTCCACTTT. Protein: CASSTDRDSPLHF.

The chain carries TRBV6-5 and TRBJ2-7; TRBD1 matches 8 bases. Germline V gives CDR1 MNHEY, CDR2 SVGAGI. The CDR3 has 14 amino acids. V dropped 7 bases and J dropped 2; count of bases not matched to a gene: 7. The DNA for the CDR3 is TGTGCCAGCATTGGACAGGGCCCTGCCTACGAGCAGTACTTC. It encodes CASIGQGPAYEQYF.

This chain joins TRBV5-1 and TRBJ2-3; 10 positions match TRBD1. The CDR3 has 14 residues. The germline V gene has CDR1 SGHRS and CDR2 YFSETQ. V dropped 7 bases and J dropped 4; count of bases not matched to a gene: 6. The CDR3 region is CASGPGQGPDTQYF. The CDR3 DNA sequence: TGCGCCAGCGGACCGGGACAGGGGCCAGATACGCAGTATTTT. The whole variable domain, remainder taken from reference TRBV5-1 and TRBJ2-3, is KAGVTQTPRYLIKTRGQQVTLSCSPISGHRSVSWYQQTPGQGLQFLFEYFSETQRNKGNFPGRFSGRQFSNSRSEMNVSTLELGDSALYLCASGPGQGPDTQYFGPGTRLTVL.

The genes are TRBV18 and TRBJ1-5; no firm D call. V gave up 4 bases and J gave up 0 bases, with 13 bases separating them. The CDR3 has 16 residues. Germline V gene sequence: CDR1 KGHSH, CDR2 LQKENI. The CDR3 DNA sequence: TGTGCCAGCTCACTTTCGGGCCGGGGTAGCAATCAGCCCCAGCATTTT. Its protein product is CASSLSGRGSNQPQHF.

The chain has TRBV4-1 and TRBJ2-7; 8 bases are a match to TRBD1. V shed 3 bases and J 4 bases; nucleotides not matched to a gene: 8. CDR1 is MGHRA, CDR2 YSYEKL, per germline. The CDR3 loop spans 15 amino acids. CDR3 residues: CASSHPRQGPYEQYF. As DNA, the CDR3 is TGCGCCAGCAGCCATCCAAGACAGGGGCCTTACGAGCAGTACTTC.

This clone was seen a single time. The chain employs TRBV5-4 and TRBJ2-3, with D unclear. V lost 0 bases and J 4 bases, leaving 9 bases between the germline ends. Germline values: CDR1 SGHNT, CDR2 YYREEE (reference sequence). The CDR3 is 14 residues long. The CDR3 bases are TGTGCCAGCAGCTTGGGGTCCACTTCAGATACGCAGTATTTT. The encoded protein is CASSLGSTSDTQYF.

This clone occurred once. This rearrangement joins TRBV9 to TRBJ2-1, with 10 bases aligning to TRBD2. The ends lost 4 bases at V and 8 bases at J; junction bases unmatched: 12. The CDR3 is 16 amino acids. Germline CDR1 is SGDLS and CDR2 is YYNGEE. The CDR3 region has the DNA TGTGCCAGCAGCCCTAGAGGGACTAGCGCATCCGATGAGCAGTTCTTC. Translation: CASSPRGTSASDEQFF. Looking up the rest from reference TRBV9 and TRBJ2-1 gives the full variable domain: DSGVTQTPKHLITATGQRVTLRCSPRSGDLSVYWYQQSLDQGLQFLIQYYNGEERAKGNILERFSAQQFPDLHSELNLSSLELGDSALYFCASSPRGTSASDEQFFGPGTRLTVL.